This T cell receptor beta chain was retrieved from a study of blood T cells in healthy people across ages. Through a sample-barcoded 5' primer and a J-beta primer mix, a second PCR was run for about 6 to 11 cycles. Sequencing yielded, for each sample, at least 3 million paired-end reads carrying CDR3. Using its own MiXCR run on the 5' RACE reads, TCRdb lists one record per CDR3 protein. The sample shows roughly 1,100,000 distinct CDR3 sequences, roughly a quarter of them seen only once. The CDR3 runs 14 residues. Trimming pared 2 bases from V and 6 bases from J, leaving 12 bases between. Germline V gene data show CDR1 as SGHDT and CDR2 as YYEEEE. The same data also contributed to another study, on T cells of mothers and their children. That work adds: At a sensitivity of around 100 clones per million clonotypes, no persistent microchimeric T cell clones appeared.

The genes are TRBV5-6 and TRBJ2-4, with a tentative D call TRBD1 (5 bases). This receptor was taken from a girl aged 2 to 10 in good health. The specimen was blood. The CDR3, as DNA: TGTGCCAGCAGCTTAGGGCAGGGTTTAAACATTCAGTACTTC. This gives the protein CASSLGQGLNIQYF.